The 32 T cell receptor beta chains below come from one sample, sequenced in a study of siplizumab effects on memory and regulatory T cells (dated by TCRdb to between 2018 and 2021). The library was generated by the immunoSEQ multiplex PCR assay. As stored in TCRdb, this immuneACCESS dataset retains in-frame rearrangements with V and J assigned. A fraction of the clones does not appear; measured against another copy, unresolved V genes explain less than half of the discrepancy, and the remainder lacks a known reason. This sample lists roughly 68,000 clones; around four fifths were detected once. The leading ten clones occupy about 3.8% of the sample. Sequenced input: memory CD4+ T cells sorted from blood. Read against the paper, the sample's cell subset or site label means: unstimulated CD4+ memory T cells. The receptors were gathered from a human donor in good health.

V gene TRBV7-9 combines with J gene TRBJ2-2; 7 nucleotides match TRBD2. This CDR3 is built from 15 residues. Germline-derived CDR1 and CDR2 are SEHNR and FQNEAQ (reference sequence). V lost 2 bases and J lost 5; bases outside the gene matches: 5. CDR3 residues: CASSLYRGGTGELFF. CDR3 DNA sequence: TGTGCCAGCAGCTTATACCGGGGAGGGACCGGGGAGCTGTTTTTT.

This clone was seen a few times. The chain joins TRBV7-9 to TRBJ2-3; D possibly corresponds to TRBD2 (6 bases). The ends were cut back, 1 base at V and 6 bases at J, with 17 bases in the middle. Germline V gene data show CDR1 as SEHNR and CDR2 as FQNEAQ (reference sequence). CDR3 size: 16 residues. CDR3 sequence reads: CASSLGSGTREDTQYF. The CDR3, as DNA: TGTGCCAGCAGCTTAGGCTCGGGGACTCGTGAGGATACGCAGTATTTT.

The chain links TRBV18 to TRBJ1-1; no firm D call. Trimming removed 3 bases from V and 3 bases from J, with 14 bases in between. Germline V gives CDR1 KGHSH, CDR2 LQKENI. This CDR3 spans 15 amino acids. In DNA, the CDR3 is TGTGCCAGCTCACCGCGGCTGAAGGGTTACACTGAAGCTTTCTTT. This codes for CASSPRLKGYTEAFF.

The genes are TRBV19 and TRBJ1-4, with D perhaps matching TRBD1 (5 bases). Deletions cut 8 bases from V and 4 bases from J, with 14 bases between. Per the germline V gene, CDR1 is LNHDA and CDR2 is SQIVND (reference sequence). CDR3 length equals 14 residues. The CDR3 protein is CASHGGADNEKLFF. As DNA, the CDR3 is TGTGCCAGTCATGGGGGTGCCGATAATGAAAAACTGTTTTTT.

The chain links TRBV14 to TRBJ1-1; no reliable D call. The CDR3 totals 13 residues. The ends were cut back, 3 bases at V and 6 bases at J, with 11 bases in the middle. Germline CDR1 and CDR2: SGHDN and FVKESK. The CDR3 region is CASSHLNGAEAFF. In nucleotides, the CDR3 is TGTGCCAGCAGCCACCTAAACGGGGCTGAAGCTTTCTTT.

This chain uses TRBV6-1 with TRBJ1-6; possibly TRBD1 for D (5 bases). The CDR3 sequence is 13 residues long. Trimming stripped 3 bases from V and 10 bases from J, with 10 bases between. The V gene's germline CDR1 is MNHNS and CDR2 SASEGT. In DNA, the CDR3 is TGTGCCAGCAGTGACCTTACAGGCTCACCCCTCCACTTT. Protein product: CASSDLTGSPLHF.

This chain joins TRBV7-8 and TRBJ1-1; 8 nucleotides agree with TRBD1. This CDR3 spans 16 amino acids. V lost 5 bases to trimming and J lost 0 bases; unmatched junction nucleotides: 8. CDR1 is SGHVS and CDR2 is FQNEAQ in the germline V gene. CDR3 sequence (DNA): TGTGCCAGCAGCCACGCAGGGGGCGTCATGAACACTGAAGCTTTCTTT. Its translation: CASSHAGGVMNTEAFF.

The rearrangement joins TRBV7-6 to TRBJ1-1; perhaps TRBD1 as D (6 bases). CDR3 length equals 13 residues. Trimming removed 5 bases from V and 5 bases from J, with 12 bases in between. Germline CDR1 and CDR2: SGHVS and FNYEAQ. Written as DNA, the CDR3 is TGTGCCAGCAGCCGCCACAGGGAAACTGAAGCTTTCTTT. Protein product: CASSRHRETEAFF.

The gene calls are TRBV6-5 and TRBJ2-7; 9 bases map to TRBD1. CDR1 and CDR2 from the germline V gene are MNHEY and SVGAGI. V trimming: 8 bases; J trimming: 3 bases; junction bases outside the gene matches: 11. This CDR3 comprises 15 residues. Here the CDR3 reads CASRLRTGEYYEQYF. DNA of the CDR3: TGTGCCAGCCGACTTCGGACAGGGGAATACTACGAGCAGTACTTC.

The gene calls are TRBV20-1 and TRBJ1-4, with D maybe TRBD1 (5 bases). Germline CDR1 DFQATT, CDR2 SNEGSKA (reference sequence). This CDR3 is built from 11 residues. V was clipped by 6 bases and J by 16 bases, with 18 bases between them. The CDR3 spells CSASHLQGSFF. CDR3 bases: TGCAGTGCCAGTCACCTCCAGGGTTCGTTTTTT.

The rearrangement joins TRBV29-1 to TRBJ2-4; D possibly uses TRBD1 or TRBD2 (5 bases each). Per the germline V gene, CDR1 is SQVTM and CDR2 is ANQGSEA. Trimming shortened V by 6 bases and J by 0 bases, and 15 bases separated the two germline ends. The CDR3 contains 15 residues. DNA of the CDR3: TGCAGCGTCTCGGGACCGAACATAGCCAAAAACATTCAGTACTTC. Protein product: CSVSGPNIAKNIQYF.

By proportion, this clone is medium-sized. CDR3 residues: CSARGQYGYTF. CDR3 in DNA: TGCAGTGCTAGGGGACAGTATGGCTACACCTTC. The rearrangement joins TRBV20-1 to TRBJ1-2, with 7 bases matching TRBD1. The V gene end was trimmed by 3 bases and the J gene end by 5 bases; junction bases not matched to a gene: 0. This CDR3 is built from 11 residues. CDR1 is DFQATT, CDR2 SNEGSKA, per germline (reference sequence).

This chain uses TRBV6-5 with TRBJ2-7, with D perhaps matching TRBD2 (6 bases). CDR1 MNHEY and CDR2 SVGAGI come from the germline V gene. Between the trimmed V and J ends, which lost 3 bases and 4 bases, there was a span of 16 bases. This CDR3 is 15 amino acids long. DNA of the CDR3: TGTGCCAGCAGTTATAGTGGCGGGGACCGTTACGAGCAGTACTTC. Its translation is CASSYSGGDRYEQYF.

The V gene is TRBV19, the J gene TRBJ2-7, with 9 positions matching TRBD2. After removal of 9 bases from V and 2 bases from J, the junction contained 5 bases not matched to a gene. This CDR3 has 13 residues. CDR1 and CDR2 from the germline V gene are LNHDA and SQIVND (reference sequence). In DNA form, the CDR3 reads TGTGCCAGCCGGCGGGAGGGAGCCTACGAGCAGTACTTC. Its translation: CASRREGAYEQYF.

The chain links TRBV6-5 to TRBJ1-2; D not certain. Germline loops: CDR1 MNHEY, CDR2 SVGAGI. Trimming took 7 bases from V and 4 from J, leaving 13 bases between them. This CDR3 has 13 residues. The CDR3 sequence: CASKKGWSYGYTF. Written as DNA, the CDR3 is TGTGCCAGCAAAAAAGGGTGGTCCTATGGCTACACCTTC.

The gene calls are TRBV19 and TRBJ2-7, with D uncertain. The V and J ends lost 1 base and 5 bases respectively, with 9 bases between them. The germline V gene has CDR1 LNHDA and CDR2 SQIVND (reference sequence). The CDR3 has 13 amino acids. CDR3 residues: CASSIAHSNEQYF. The CDR3 DNA is TGTGCCAGTAGTATAGCACACTCGAACGAGCAGTACTTC.

By share, this clone counts as medium-sized (0.01 to 0.1%). The rearrangement links TRBV19 to TRBJ1-1; a possible D gene is TRBD1 (6 bases). The CDR3 is 13 amino acids. In germline, CDR1 is LNHDA, CDR2 SQIVND (reference sequence). Trimming pared 8 bases from V and 0 bases from J, leaving 10 bases between. CDR3 protein: CASEDRVNTEAFF. Written as DNA, the CDR3 is TGTGCCAGTGAGGACAGAGTGAACACTGAAGCTTTCTTT.

The V gene is TRBV6-5, the J gene TRBJ1-2; the D gene is possibly TRBD1 (5 bases). V was pared by 6 bases and J by 7 bases, with 12 bases between. Germline CDR1 is MNHEY and CDR2 is SVGAGI. The CDR3 loop spans 12 amino acids. In DNA, the CDR3 is TGTGCCAGCAGCGGGACCATGAGTGGCTACACCTTC. It yields the protein CASSGTMSGYTF.

This clone was seen only a few times. V and J are TRBV2 and TRBJ2-7; TRBD1 agrees at 9 bases. There are 14 residues in the CDR3. Unmatched junction bases numbered 12, after V lost 11 bases and J lost 4 bases. Germline V gene data show CDR1 as SNHLY and CDR2 as FYNNEI. The CDR3 is CADNPGTGKYEQYF. The CDR3 nucleotides read TGTGCCGATAACCCCGGGACAGGGAAATACGAGCAGTACTTC.

The rearrangement uses TRBV7-2 and TRBJ2-7; D unresolved. The CDR3 sequence is 13 residues long. With 2 bases removed from V and 4 bases from J, the gap between germline ends came to 9 bases. The germline gives CDR1 SGHTA, CDR2 FQGNSA. The CDR3 loop reads CASSLMRAYEQYF. As DNA, the CDR3 is TGTGCCAGCAGCTTAATGCGCGCTTACGAGCAGTACTTC.

The CDR3 sequence: CASRQSSGAKFGELFF. The CDR3 nucleotides are TGTGCCAGTAGGCAGAGTAGCGGGGCCAAATTCGGGGAGCTGTTTTTT. V usage is TRBV19 and J usage is TRBJ2-2; 8 bases fit TRBD2. Trimming at V came to 6 bases and at J to 7 bases, leaving 13 bases not matched to a gene. The CDR3 totals 16 residues. CDR1 and CDR2 (germline): LNHDA, SQIVND (reference sequence).

This clone occurred a few times. Other DNA sequences in this specimen translate into the identical CDR3. The chain couples TRBV11-2 to TRBJ1-2; no clear D gene. The V gene lost 2 bases and the J gene lost 2 bases, with 9 bases spanning the gap. The CDR3 loop spans 14 amino acids. Germline V gene data show CDR1 as SGHAT and CDR2 as FQNNGV. This chain's CDR3 is CASSLIGFNYGYTF. The DNA of the CDR3 is TGTGCCAGCAGCTTAATCGGGTTCAACTATGGCTACACCTTC.

The chain joins TRBV21-1 to TRBJ2-7. TRBV21-1 is classified as a pseudogene. CDR3 length: 13 residues. Written as DNA, the CDR3 is TGTGCCAGCAGCCCCCAAAGAAATCACGAGCAGTACTTC. This gives the protein CASSPQRNHEQYF.

The chain is built from TRBV19 and TRBJ1-1; D is perhaps TRBD1 (5 bases). Germline values: CDR1 LNHDA, CDR2 SQIVND (reference sequence). With 7 bases removed from V and 0 bases from J, the gap between germline ends came to 18 bases. The CDR3 is 16 residues long. The CDR3 DNA is TGTGCCAGTACCCCTGAGGAGGGGCGGATGAACACTGAAGCTTTCTTT. This gives the protein CASTPEEGRMNTEAFF.

V gene TRBV6-1 combines with J gene TRBJ2-7, with D tentatively TRBD1 (5 bases). CDR1 is MNHNS and CDR2 is SASEGT in the germline V gene. V was shortened by 7 bases and J by 2 bases, with 18 bases between the two germline ends. CDR3 length: 15 amino acids. Here the CDR3 DNA reads TGTGCCAGCACCTCTCCCGGCCAGGGAACCTACGAGCAGTACTTC. It translates to CASTSPGQGTYEQYF.

The genes are TRBV5-1 and TRBJ2-3; 10 nucleotides line up with TRBD2. This CDR3 comprises 16 residues. The ends lost 2 bases at V and 2 bases at J; junction bases unmatched: 5. Germline CDR1 reads SGHRS; CDR2 reads YFSETQ. As DNA, the CDR3 is TGCGCCAGCAGCTTTGGACTAGCGGCTTTCACAGATACGCAGTATTTT. This translates into CASSFGLAAFTDTQYF.

V usage is TRBV30 and J usage is TRBJ2-4; D remains unclear. V was pared by 4 bases and J by 3 bases, with 10 bases between. Germline loops: CDR1 GTSNPN, CDR2 SVGIG (reference sequence). The CDR3 runs to 13 residues. The CDR3 region has the DNA TGTGCCTGGAATAGGGTTGGCAAAAACATTCAGTACTTC. Protein sequence: CAWNRVGKNIQYF.

The chain couples TRBV2 to TRBJ2-2, with 13 bases lining up with TRBD2. The CDR3 runs 16 residues. Trimming cost V 5 bases and J 5 bases; bases outside gene matches: 5. Germline-derived CDR1 and CDR2 are SNHLY and FYNNEI. The chain's CDR3 is CASSQTSGRVTGELFF. The CDR3 nucleotides are TGTGCCAGCAGTCAAACTAGCGGGAGGGTTACCGGGGAGCTGTTTTTT.

This rearrangement joins TRBV6-1 to TRBJ2-3, with TRBD2 matching over 7 bases. After removal of 2 bases from V and 3 bases from J, the junction contained 8 bases not matched to a gene. The CDR3 runs 16 residues. The germline V gene encodes CDR1 MNHNS and CDR2 SASEGT. In DNA, the CDR3 is TGTGCCAGCAGTGAATCGTTAGCGGGTGATACAGATACGCAGTATTTT. This translates into CASSESLAGDTDTQYF.

The chain couples TRBV4-2 to TRBJ2-5; TRBD2 agrees at 14 bases. Germline V gene data show CDR1 as LGHNA and CDR2 as YNFKEQ. The CDR3 runs to 17 residues. J gave up 5 bases and V 2 bases, and 7 bases lay outside the gene matches. As DNA, the CDR3 is TGTGCCAGCAGCCAAATGACTAGCGGGGGGGCCGAGGAGACCCAGTACTTC. It translates to CASSQMTSGGAEETQYF.

This clone was recorded a few times. The V gene is TRBV28, the J gene TRBJ2-6; D not resolved. The CDR3 length is 15 residues. V lost 6 bases to trimming and J lost 0 bases, with 9 bases between them. Germline CDR1 is MDHEN and CDR2 is SYDVKM. The CDR3: CASRTQSSGANVLTF. CDR3 in DNA: TGTGCCAGCAGGACTCAATCCTCTGGGGCCAACGTCCTGACTTTC.

Only a few counts were recorded for this clone. The chain has TRBV7-3 and TRBJ1-4; no definite D call. The CDR3 contains 15 residues. CDR1 is SGHTA and CDR2 is FQGTGA in the germline V gene. Trimming stripped 1 base from V and 7 bases from J, with 13 bases between. The CDR3 here is CASSLNGVGSEKLFF. In DNA form, the CDR3 reads TGTGCCAGCAGCTTAAATGGGGTTGGCAGTGAAAAACTGTTTTTT.